Listed here is a single T cell receptor (beta chain). Profiled with immunoSEQ multiplex PCR; TCRdb holds only in-frame clones, not every one. The sample has roughly 310,000 clones; around 91% are singletons. Individuals drawn from 20 to 30 US areas were roughly 18 to 95 years old. Germline-derived CDR1 and CDR2 are SQVTM and ANQGSEA. This CDR3 region has 11 residues. The germline V and J ends were trimmed by 4 bases and 8 bases, with 11 bases remaining between them. These data are taken from a study of blood T cell repertoires in COVID-19. The sequencing sample was made of PBMCs or T cells enriched from blood (not recorded which). The J gene is TRBJ1-1, the V gene TRBV29-1, with a tentative D call TRBD1 (5 bases). This sequence originates from a middle-aged woman who had recovered from COVID-19. The CDR3 region has the DNA TGCAGCGTTGTGTCAGGGCTAGAAGCTTTCTTT. Its protein product is CSVVSGLEAFF.